This T cell receptor beta chain derives from a study of CD8 T cells in ankylosing spondylitis (TCRdb year 2017). With regard to the full study: T cell receptor beta repertoires were profiled in healthy donors and ankylosing spondylitis patients so that disease-linked TCR variants could be found. Peripheral blood samples were taken, and synovial fluid was additionally collected from ankylosing spondylitis patients. The whole study cohort included 108 healthy donors and 20 to 25 ankylosing spondylitis patients. Results and caveats for the whole study, not just this receptor: Blood from ankylosing spondylitis patients appeared to be characterized by a TCR beta motif made up of several highly homologous amino acid variants. According to the report, matched synovial fluid samples from ankylosing spondylitis patients were significantly enriched for the disease-linked clones. Some TCR beta motif variants had previously been reported in synovial fluid and blood of reactive arthritis patients, which suggested common disease-initiation mechanisms. A CD8+ phenotype was shown by the disease-linked clones, which were found at relatively low frequencies in peripheral blood.

This clonotype was observed a handful of times. Its binding antigen is unknown. The input lacks base qualities; no much larger clone sits a single base away. Sequencing instrument: Illumina HiSeq 2500. Quantitative 5'-RACE with molecular barcodes was the method used to prepare the TCR beta libraries. The original pipeline was this. Disease-linked TCR variants were identified with a new computational method built on a probabilistic model of VDJ rearrangement. TCRdb applied fastp at Q25 and MiXCR to the public reads, then kept only in-frame beta chains. Rows with one shared CDR3 protein collapse into an entry with the most common genes and DNA. TCRdb's processing, not the study's, gives the V and J calls here. The sample yields some 330,000 distinct CDR3 sequences; less than 9.5% were counted once. Roughly 15% of the sample is in the top ten clones. Compared with germline, V lacks 0 bases and J lacks 8 bases; bases without a gene match: 4. The germline V gene encodes CDR1 SGHKS and CDR2 YYEKEE (reference sequence). Taken from cysteine to phenylalanine, the CDR3 has 14 residues. Kept here is only the CDR3 DNA, which spans 42 bases and is read in frame from base 1.

Sequenced sample: blood, either unsorted or a sorted T cell fraction (not recorded which). This clonotype was sampled from a male donor with ankylosing spondylitis. This receptor chain uses TRBV5-5 and TRBJ2-1; 8 middle bases align to TRBD1. The CDR3: CASSLAGGNYEQFF. The DNA sequence is as follows: TGTGCCAGCAGCTTGGCAGGGGGCAACTATGAGCAGTTCTTC.